These 22 T cell receptor beta chains came from one sample sequenced in a study of blood T cell repertoires in COVID-19. Using immunoSEQ multiplex PCR, the repertoire was profiled, and TCRdb retains in-frame clones only, with some absent. The sample has approximately 280,000 clones, roughly 89% seen once; the top ten hold approximately 4.2%. What was sequenced was peripheral blood. These receptor sequences come from a middle-aged man with acute or convalescent COVID-19.

The chain has TRBV5-1 and TRBJ1-6, with a possible D match to TRBD1 (6 bases). This CDR3 has 15 amino acids. The germline V gene encodes CDR1 SGHRS and CDR2 YFSETQ. Trimming removed 2 bases from V and 6 bases from J, with 12 bases in between. Written as DNA, the CDR3 is TGCGCCAGCAGCTTTCTTGGACAGCTTAATTCACCCCTCCACTTT. Translated, it gives CASSFLGQLNSPLHF.

This chain connects TRBV27 to TRBJ1-2; a weak D match, TRBD1 (5 bases). The germline gives CDR1 MNHEY, CDR2 SMNVEV (reference sequence). The CDR3 is 14 amino acids. Deletions cut 6 bases from V and 6 bases from J, with 17 bases between. Here the CDR3 reads CASRTERGGHGYTF. The CDR3 DNA sequence: TGTGCCAGCAGAACCGAACGGGGGGGACATGGCTACACCTTC.

J is TRBJ1-1 and V is TRBV9; 7 bases agree with TRBD1. V shed 5 bases, J shed 6 bases, and the junction held 7 bases outside the gene matches. From germline, CDR1 is SGDLS and CDR2 YYNGEE. CDR3 size: 13 residues. As DNA, the CDR3 is TGTGCCAGCAGTCCTATAACAGGGGCTGAAGCTTTCTTT. The encoded protein is CASSPITGAEAFF.

The chain couples TRBV10-3 to TRBJ1-5; 9 bases fit TRBD1. This CDR3 is built from 16 residues. The ends lost 10 bases at V and 3 bases at J; junction bases unmatched: 13. Per the germline V gene, CDR1 is ENHRY and CDR2 is SYGVKD. CDR3 amino acids: CATGLDRGALNQPQHF. The CDR3 bases are TGTGCCACCGGCCTTGACAGGGGGGCTCTCAATCAGCCCCAGCATTTT.

J is TRBJ2-3 and V is TRBV18; a possible D gene is TRBD1 (5 bases). CDR1 is KGHSH and CDR2 is LQKENI in the germline V gene. This CDR3 has 13 residues. V gave up 2 bases and J gave up 2 bases, with 5 bases separating them. The CDR3 is CASSPGATDTQYF. In DNA, the CDR3 is TGTGCCAGCTCACCAGGGGCCACAGATACGCAGTATTTT.

This clone was picked up one time. The gene calls are TRBV4-1 and TRBJ2-2, with 8 bases lining up with TRBD2. V lost 7 bases and J lost 0; bases outside the gene matches: 4. CDR1 and CDR2 (germline): MGHRA, YSYEKL. There are 15 residues in the CDR3. The CDR3, as DNA: TGCGCCAGCACGGGGGGGACGGCGAACACCGGGGAGCTGTTTTTT. This translates into CASTGGTANTGELFF.

The V call is TRBV7-2, the J call TRBJ1-1, with a possible D match to TRBD1 (5 bases). Germline lookup yields CDR1 SGHTA and CDR2 FQGNSA. V lost 5 bases, J lost 2 bases, and 9 bases lay in between. The CDR3 consists of 13 residues. CDR3 in DNA: TGTGCCAGCAGCGGGGACTTTAACACTGAAGCTTTCTTT. It encodes CASSGDFNTEAFF.

The chain uses TRBV18 and TRBJ1-3; possibly TRBD1 for D (5 bases). This CDR3 spans 15 amino acids. Trimming took off 3 bases at V and 1 base at J, with 10 bases between the two ends. From germline, CDR1 is KGHSH and CDR2 LQKENI. In DNA form, the CDR3 reads TGTGCCAGCTCACCGACGGGGGGGTCTGGAAACACCATATATTTT. Residues: CASSPTGGSGNTIYF.

The count of this clone is one. The chain recombines TRBV6-5 with TRBJ1-4; no clear D gene. V was pared by 2 bases and J by 8 bases, with 9 bases between. The CDR3 sequence is 13 residues long. Germline V gene sequence: CDR1 MNHEY, CDR2 SVGAGI. CDR3 amino acids: CASSYRGGEKLFF. The CDR3 coding sequence is TGTGCCAGCAGTTACCGGGGAGGGGAAAAACTGTTTTTT.

The V gene is TRBV19, the J gene TRBJ2-3; no firm D call. CDR3 length: 15 residues. Per the germline V gene, CDR1 is LNHDA and CDR2 is SQIVND (reference sequence). Trimming shortened V by 1 base and J by 2 bases, and 10 bases separated the two germline ends. The CDR3 protein is CASSIGGSFTDTQYF. CDR3 DNA: TGTGCCAGTAGTATAGGCGGCAGTTTCACAGATACGCAGTATTTT.

This chain uses TRBV4-2 with TRBJ1-4, with D unresolved. V shed 2 bases and J shed 8 bases, with 6 bases lying between them. The CDR3 is 12 amino acids. Germline V gene sequence: CDR1 LGHNA, CDR2 YNFKEQ. As DNA, the CDR3 is TGTGCCAGCAGCCAATTGCGAGAAAAACTGTTTTTT. It translates to CASSQLREKLFF.

As regards this clone: Other DNA sequences from this sample encode an identical CDR3 as well. The chain links TRBV5-1 to TRBJ1-4; the D is unclear. Trimming pared 0 bases from V and 4 bases from J, leaving 4 bases between. This CDR3 is 13 amino acids long. From germline, CDR1 is SGHRS and CDR2 YFSETQ. CDR3 bases: TGCGCCAGCAGCTTGGCCTTTAATGAAAAACTGTTTTTT. It is translated as CASSLAFNEKLFF.

Here the CDR3 reads CASSSRLATDTQYF. For the CDR3, the DNA is TGTGCCAGCAGTTCCCGACTAGCGACAGATACGCAGTATTTT. This chain uses TRBV27 with TRBJ2-3, with TRBD2 identical over 8 bases. The CDR3 runs 14 residues. V lost 4 bases and J lost 3; bases outside the gene matches: 3. Germline-derived CDR1 and CDR2 are MNHEY and SMNVEV (reference sequence).

The chain has TRBV5-1 and TRBJ1-3; D unclear. Germline V lookup: CDR1 SGHRS, CDR2 YFSETQ. V lost 2 bases and J 1 base, leaving 7 bases between the germline ends. CDR3 length equals 14 residues. In nucleotides, the CDR3 is TGCGCCAGCAGCTTAACAGAATCTGGAAACACCATATATTTT. Its translation is CASSLTESGNTIYF.

This clone appeared a single time. The chain uses TRBV7-6 and TRBJ2-3, with 12 bases lining up with TRBD2. Trimming at V came to 5 bases and at J to 1 base, leaving 4 bases not matched to a gene. Germline loops: CDR1 SGHVS, CDR2 FNYEAQ. The CDR3 is 16 amino acids. The CDR3 is CASSRLAGVRTDTQYF. The CDR3 nucleotides are TGTGCCAGCAGCAGACTAGCGGGGGTCCGCACAGATACGCAGTATTTT.

V and J are TRBV11-2 and TRBJ2-1, with TRBD1 matching over 7 bases. The CDR3 is 14 residues long. Per germline, CDR1 SGHAT and CDR2 FQNNGV. Trimming took 2 bases from V and 9 from J; bases not matched to a gene: 7. The CDR3 region has the DNA TGTGCCAGCAGCTTACAGGGGGACGGGACTGAGCAGTTCTTC. Translated: CASSLQGDGTEQFF.

The gene calls are TRBV27 and TRBJ1-2; tentative D call: TRBD1 (5 bases). From germline, CDR1 is MNHEY and CDR2 SMNVEV (reference sequence). Trimming removed 3 bases at V and 8 bases at J, with 13 bases between. The CDR3 consists of 13 residues. The CDR3 loop reads CASSFAGFGGYTF. The CDR3, as DNA: TGTGCCAGCAGTTTCGCAGGGTTTGGAGGCTACACCTTC.

This sequence joins TRBV19 and TRBJ2-7; TRBD2 matches 8 bases. CDR1 LNHDA and CDR2 SQIVND come from the germline V gene (reference sequence). With V trimmed by 5 bases and J by 4 bases, 10 bases remained unmatched. There are 15 residues in the CDR3. The CDR3 is CASSSSPGLGYEQYF. The CDR3 bases are TGTGCCAGTAGTTCGAGCCCGGGACTAGGTTACGAGCAGTACTTC.

The chain carries TRBV5-5 and TRBJ1-2, with 8 bases fitting TRBD1. V was clipped by 4 bases and J by 2 bases; unmatched bases: 4. The length of the CDR3 is 14 residues. From germline, CDR1 is SGHKS and CDR2 YYEKEE (reference sequence). CDR3 sequence (DNA): TGTGCCAGCAGCCCGGGACAGGCCAACTATGGCTACACCTTC. It is translated as CASSPGQANYGYTF.

The chain couples TRBV28 to TRBJ1-5; 10 nucleotides line up with TRBD1. The germline CDR1 and CDR2 sequences are MDHEN and SYDVKM. V lost 4 bases to trimming and J lost 5 bases; unmatched junction nucleotides: 8. The CDR3 is made up of 16 amino acids. DNA for the CDR3: TGTGCCAGCAGTTCAGCTGGGACAGGGGAGGATCAGCCCCAGCATTTT. Translation: CASSSAGTGEDQPQHF.

CDR3 loop: CASSDYSGNTIYF. DNA of the CDR3: TGTGCCAGCAGCGATTACTCTGGAAACACCATATATTTT. The chain uses TRBV9 and TRBJ1-3; D unresolved. The germline CDR1 and CDR2 sequences are SGDLS and YYNGEE. The V end was cut by 3 bases, the J end by 0 bases, with 4 bases between. The CDR3 is made up of 13 amino acids.

The rearrangement links TRBV14 to TRBJ1-1; TRBD1 matches at 10 bases. CDR1 and CDR2 (germline): SGHDN, FVKESK. The CDR3 has 15 amino acids. The trim removed 2 bases at V and 1 base at J, leaving 1 base unmatched. CDR3 sequence reads: CASSQWTGGNTEAFF. The CDR3 DNA is TGTGCCAGCAGCCAATGGACAGGGGGGAACACTGAAGCTTTCTTT.